The clone carrying this TCR beta chain has just a few counts. The record originates from a study of PD-L1 blockade in urothelial cancer. V lost 4 bases, J lost 7 bases, and 12 bases stayed unmatched. The CDR3 is 17 amino acids. Germline V gene data show CDR1 as SQVTM and CDR2 as ANQGSEA. Libraries were prepared by immunoSEQ multiplex PCR; TCRdb keeps only in-frame clonotypes and omits some of them. Altogether around 43,000 clones are present, nearly 90% being singletons, with the ten largest covering roughly 25%. Time point in this sample: pretreatment peripheral blood. This TCR came from a donor aged 40 or older with urothelial cancer. This chain joins TRBV29-1 and TRBJ2-5; 16 bases match TRBD2. The sample was PBMCs, taken around atezolizumab (anti-PD-L1) treatment. The chain's CDR3 is CSVGASPGLAGGGTQYF. The CDR3 DNA reads as TGCAGCGTTGGGGCTTCCCCGGGACTAGCGGGAGGGGGGACCCAGTACTTC.